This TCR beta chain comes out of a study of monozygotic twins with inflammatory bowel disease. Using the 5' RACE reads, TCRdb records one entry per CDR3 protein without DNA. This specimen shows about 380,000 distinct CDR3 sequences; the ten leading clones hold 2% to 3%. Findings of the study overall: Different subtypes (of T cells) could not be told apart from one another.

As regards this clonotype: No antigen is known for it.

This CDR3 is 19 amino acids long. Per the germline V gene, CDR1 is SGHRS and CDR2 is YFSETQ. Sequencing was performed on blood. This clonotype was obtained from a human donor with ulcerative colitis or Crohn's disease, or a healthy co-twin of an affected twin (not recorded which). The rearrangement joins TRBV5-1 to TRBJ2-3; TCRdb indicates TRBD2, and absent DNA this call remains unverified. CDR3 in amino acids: CASSLLAGGLLTSTDTQYF.